These 26 T cell receptor beta chains originate from one sample sequenced in a study of blood T cell repertoires in COVID-19. Profiling relied on immunoSEQ multiplex PCR, and the TCRdb table lists in-frame clones only, not all of them. The sample contains some 90,000 clones, approximately 81% of which appear only once. The sample comprised peripheral blood. These receptors were collected from a man in his sixties with acute or convalescent COVID-19.

The chain has TRBV4-3 and TRBJ2-5, with unresolved D. The CDR3 contains 16 residues. The V and J ends lost 1 base and 7 bases respectively, with 19 bases between them. Germline loops: CDR1 LGHNA, CDR2 YSLEER. CDR3 amino acids: CASSQVYAPLYGTQYF. CDR3 bases: TGCGCCAGCAGCCAAGTTTACGCCCCTCTCTACGGGACCCAGTACTTC.

This clone has only a few counts. The gene calls are TRBV24-1 and TRBJ1-5; D is unresolved. Per germline, CDR1 KGHDR and CDR2 SFDVKD. CDR3 size: 16 residues. The germline V and J ends were trimmed by 5 bases and 9 bases, with 22 bases remaining between them. As DNA, the CDR3 is TGTGCCACCAGTGTTCAGGTAGGTCATACCTATCGGCCCCAGCATTTT. It translates to CATSVQVGHTYRPQHF.

The genes are TRBV20-1 and TRBJ2-7, with D perhaps matching TRBD2 (5 bases). Germline V lookup: CDR1 DFQATT, CDR2 SNEGSKA (reference sequence). This CDR3 region has 13 residues. Trimming pared 3 bases from V and 3 bases from J, leaving 12 bases between. The CDR3 DNA sequence: TGCAGTGCTAGTACCCCGGGGAGCTACGAGCAGTACTTC. Protein product: CSASTPGSYEQYF.

This sequence joins TRBV29-1 and TRBJ2-1; D is perhaps TRBD2 (6 bases). In germline, CDR1 is SQVTM, CDR2 ANQGSEA. Between the trimmed V and J ends, which lost 7 bases and 0 bases, there was a span of 10 bases. The CDR3 has 13 residues. CDR3 sequence (DNA): TGCAGCGGTAGCGGCAGCTCCTACAATGAGCAGTTCTTC. Residues: CSGSGSSYNEQFF.

V is TRBV5-4 and J is TRBJ1-1; 7 bases align to TRBD1. Per germline, CDR1 SGHNT and CDR2 YYREEE (reference sequence). The V and J ends lost 4 bases and 7 bases, in that order; junction bases with no gene match: 7. The CDR3 is 13 amino acids. The CDR3 sequence: CASSQTNRGEAFF. As DNA, the CDR3 is TGTGCCAGCAGCCAGACAAACAGGGGTGAAGCTTTCTTT. Based on the CDR3 plus reference TRBV5-4 and TRBJ1-1, the full variable domain is ETGVTQSPTHLIKTRGQQVTLRCSSQSGHNTVSWYQQALGQGPQFIFQYYREEENGRGNFPPRFSGLQFPNYSSELNVNALELDDSALYLCASSQTNRGEAFFGQGTRLTVV.

This clone was counted a few times. The gene calls are TRBV28 and TRBJ2-7, with 8 bases identical to TRBD2. The CDR3 contains 16 residues. V dropped 7 bases and J dropped 4; count of bases not matched to a gene: 15. In germline, CDR1 is MDHEN, CDR2 SYDVKM. The chain's CDR3 is CASKAHVGSGIYEQYF. The CDR3 bases are TGTGCCAGCAAAGCCCATGTGGGTAGCGGGATTTACGAGCAGTACTTC.

The chain joins TRBV11-3 to TRBJ2-4; 7 bases line up with TRBD2. Per germline, CDR1 SGHNT and CDR2 YENEEA. CDR3 length equals 15 residues. The V gene end was trimmed by 4 bases and the J gene end by 1 base; junction bases not matched to a gene: 4. CDR3 nucleotides: TGTGCCAGCAGCTCGTTTAGCGGGGCCAAAAACATTCAGTACTTC. Amino acids: CASSSFSGAKNIQYF.

The V call is TRBV6-4, the J call TRBJ2-7, with 11 positions matching TRBD1. Germline V lookup: CDR1 MRHNA, CDR2 SNTAGT. The CDR3 is made up of 19 amino acids. Losses at the gene ends were 0 bases for V and 6 bases for J; bases not matched to a gene: 16. The CDR3 nucleotides read TGTGCCAGCAGTGACTCTTCCGATGCCTGCCGGGACAGGGGGGCCGAGCAGTACTTC. Translated: CASSDSSDACRDRGAEQYF.

V usage is TRBV5-1 and J usage is TRBJ2-3; 12 bases are a match to TRBD2. From germline, CDR1 is SGHRS and CDR2 YFSETQ. J was trimmed by 6 bases and V by 0 bases; bases with no gene match: 2. This CDR3 region has 15 residues. CDR3 sequence (DNA): TGCGCCAGCAGCTTGGGACTAGCGGGGGCTGATACGCAGTATTTT. Its translation: CASSLGLAGADTQYF.

V is TRBV5-6 and J is TRBJ2-3, with D unresolved. Germline loops: CDR1 SGHDT, CDR2 YYEEEE. This CDR3 is built from 11 residues. Trimming shortened V by 4 bases and J by 15 bases, and 15 bases separated the two germline ends. The CDR3 DNA sequence: TGTGCCAGCAGCAACCCTCGAGCTGAATATTTT. The encoded protein is CASSNPRAEYF.

In this sample, this clone turned up once. The gene calls are TRBV18 and TRBJ2-5, with 9 bases that match TRBD1. The length of the CDR3 is 16 residues. V gave up 4 bases and J gave up 2 bases; unmatched junction bases: 8. Germline CDR1 KGHSH, CDR2 LQKENI. CDR3 DNA: TGTGCCAGCTCACGAAGGACAGGGGTCGCTCAAGAGACCCAGTACTTC. It yields the protein CASSRRTGVAQETQYF.

The chain has TRBV4-3 and TRBJ2-3, with D perhaps TRBD2 (6 bases). This CDR3 region has 14 residues. Germline assignment: CDR1 LGHNA and CDR2 YSLEER. V lost 3 bases, J lost 5 bases, and 12 bases lay in between. The CDR3 DNA reads as TGCGCCAGCAGCCAGGCCGTGCGGGAAGATACGCAGTATTTT. Its translation is CASSQAVREDTQYF.

This clone was detected a few times. The genes are TRBV19 and TRBJ2-5; 8 positions agree with TRBD1. The CDR3 runs 13 residues. V was pared by 8 bases and J by 4 bases, with 6 bases of the junction left unmatched. Germline CDR1 reads LNHDA; CDR2 reads SQIVND (reference sequence). The CDR3 loop is CASRRTGTETQYF. CDR3 nucleotides: TGTGCCAGTCGGAGGACAGGGACAGAGACCCAGTACTTC.

The table lists this clone with a few counts. The CDR3 is CASSVAMAGNTEAFF. In nucleotides, the CDR3 is TGTGCCAGCAGCGTAGCTATGGCGGGGAACACTGAAGCTTTCTTT. The rearrangement uses TRBV9 and TRBJ1-1; D uncertain. The CDR3 is 15 residues long. Germline V CDR1 and CDR2: SGDLS, YYNGEE. V was pared by 0 bases and J by 1 base, with 10 bases between.

The chain is built from TRBV10-3 and TRBJ1-2; 9 bases are shared with TRBD1. CDR3 length: 15 amino acids. V was pared by 7 bases and J by 4 bases, with 10 bases of the junction left unmatched. CDR1 is ENHRY, CDR2 SYGVKD, per germline. CDR3 sequence (DNA): TGTGCCATCAAGGTTGGGACAGGGTACCTCTATGGCTACACCTTC. Amino acids: CAIKVGTGYLYGYTF.

This chain connects TRBV24-1 to TRBJ2-1; D may be TRBD1 (6 bases). Trimming took 8 bases from V and 7 from J, leaving 14 bases between them. The CDR3 runs 13 residues. The germline V gene encodes CDR1 KGHDR and CDR2 SFDVKD. In nucleotides, the CDR3 is TGTGCCACCAAACAGGGCGGGTCGAATGAGCAGTTCTTC. Residues: CATKQGGSNEQFF.

Turning to this clone: This specimen includes other DNA sequences encoding the same CDR3. The chain recombines TRBV5-1 with TRBJ2-7; the D is unclear. V was clipped by 0 bases and J by 1 base, with 8 bases between them. The CDR3 totals 14 residues. CDR1 and CDR2 (germline): SGHRS, YFSETQ. This chain's CDR3 is CASSLGSGSYEQYF. The CDR3 DNA is TGCGCCAGCAGCTTGGGCTCAGGATCCTACGAGCAGTACTTC. The entire variable domain, with the rest obtained from reference TRBV5-1 and TRBJ2-7, is as follows: KAGVTQTPRYLIKTRGQQVTLSCSPISGHRSVSWYQQTPGQGLQFLFEYFSETQRNKGNFPGRFSGRQFSNSRSEMNVSTLELGDSALYLCASSLGSGSYEQYFGPGTRLTVT.

This chain joins TRBV3-1 (or the pseudogene TRBV3-2) and TRBJ2-7, with 9 bases that match TRBD2. J gave up 3 bases and V 1 base, and 4 bases lay outside the gene matches. The CDR3 spans 15 residues. Germline assignment: CDR1 LGHDT and CDR2 YNNKEL (reference sequence). CDR3 sequence reads: CASSQVAGARYEQYF. DNA for the CDR3: TGTGCCAGCAGCCAAGTAGCGGGGGCCCGCTACGAGCAGTACTTC.

The chain links TRBV6-6 to TRBJ1-1; 8 nucleotides match TRBD1. The V gene's germline CDR1 is MNHNY and CDR2 SVGAGI (reference sequence). The ends lost 4 bases at V and 6 bases at J; junction bases unmatched: 4. This CDR3 contains 13 residues. CDR3 amino acids: CASSSQGASEAFF. The CDR3 region has the DNA TGTGCCAGCAGTTCGCAGGGGGCCTCTGAAGCTTTCTTT.

There are a few counts of this clone. The chain links TRBV4-1 to TRBJ2-1, with TRBD2 matching over 11 bases. The CDR3 is made up of 16 amino acids. The V and J ends lost 4 bases and 2 bases, in that order; junction bases with no gene match: 4. The germline V gene encodes CDR1 MGHRA and CDR2 YSYEKL. DNA of the CDR3: TGCGCCAGCAGCCGCGGGGGACTAGCGGCCTACAATGAGCAGTTCTTC. This codes for CASSRGGLAAYNEQFF.

This chain uses TRBV7-9 with TRBJ2-7; tentative D call: TRBD1 (5 bases). CDR1 is SEHNR and CDR2 is FQNEAQ in the germline V gene (reference sequence). The CDR3 contains 14 residues. Trimming removed 5 bases from V and 1 base from J, with 12 bases in between. The CDR3: CASSPRTNSYEQYF. DNA of the CDR3: TGTGCCAGCAGCCCCCGGACAAATTCCTACGAGCAGTACTTC.

CDR3 bases: TGTGCCAGCAGACGGGACACTGAAGCTTTCTTT. Amino acid sequence: CASRRDTEAFF. The V call is TRBV12-3 or TRBV12-4, the J call TRBJ1-1; D remains unclear. V lost 6 bases and J 3 bases, leaving 5 bases between the germline ends. The CDR3 consists of 11 residues.

The rearrangement uses TRBV30 and TRBJ2-3; D is perhaps TRBD1 (5 bases). Trimming left V 0 bases short and J 8 bases short, with 15 bases between. Germline lookup yields CDR1 GTSNPN and CDR2 SVGIG (reference sequence). The CDR3 is 14 amino acids. The CDR3 coding sequence is TGTGCCTGGAGTGTAGGGGTTTCCTCGGCTACGCAGTATTTT. It encodes CAWSVGVSSATQYF.

This clone was counted once. V is TRBV7-9 and J is TRBJ1-5; the D is unclear. Germline V gene lookup returns CDR1 SEHNR and CDR2 FQNEAQ (reference sequence). This CDR3 spans 14 amino acids. V was clipped by 1 base and J by 1 base, with 5 bases between them. The CDR3 coding sequence is TGTGCCAGCAGCTTAGATCTCAGCAATCAGCCCCAGCATTTT. This gives the protein CASSLDLSNQPQHF.

The sample holds many counts of this clone. The chain combines TRBV9 with TRBJ2-1; 7 bases fit TRBD1. The CDR3 totals 16 residues. CDR1 SGDLS and CDR2 YYNGEE come from the germline V gene. After removal of 3 bases from V and 4 bases from J, the junction contained 10 bases not matched to a gene. CDR3 sequence: CASSASGTVSYNEQFF. Here the CDR3 DNA reads TGTGCCAGCAGCGCCTCCGGGACAGTCTCATACAATGAGCAGTTCTTC.

V and J are TRBV24-1 and TRBJ2-3, with 13 bases fitting TRBD2. The CDR3 runs to 18 residues. V trimming: 3 bases; J trimming: 2 bases; junction bases outside the gene matches: 7. Germline V gene sequence: CDR1 KGHDR, CDR2 SFDVKD. The CDR3 reads CATSDLRTSGRTTDTQYF. CDR3 DNA sequence: TGTGCCACCAGTGATCTCAGGACTAGCGGGAGAACCACAGATACGCAGTATTTT.